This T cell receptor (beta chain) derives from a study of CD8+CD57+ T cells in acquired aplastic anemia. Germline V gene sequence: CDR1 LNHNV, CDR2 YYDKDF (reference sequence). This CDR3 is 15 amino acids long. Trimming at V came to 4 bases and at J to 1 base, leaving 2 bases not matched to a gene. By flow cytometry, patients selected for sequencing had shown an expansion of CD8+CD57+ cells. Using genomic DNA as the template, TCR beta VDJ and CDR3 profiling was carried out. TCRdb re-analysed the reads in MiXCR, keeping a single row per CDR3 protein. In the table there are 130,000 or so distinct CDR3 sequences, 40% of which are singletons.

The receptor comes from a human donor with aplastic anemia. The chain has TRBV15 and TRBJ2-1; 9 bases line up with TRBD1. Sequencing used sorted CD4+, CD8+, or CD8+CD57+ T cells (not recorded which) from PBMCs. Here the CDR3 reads CATSIGTGSYNEQFF. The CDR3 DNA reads TGTGCCACCAGCATAGGGACAGGGTCCTACAATGAGCAGTTCTTC.